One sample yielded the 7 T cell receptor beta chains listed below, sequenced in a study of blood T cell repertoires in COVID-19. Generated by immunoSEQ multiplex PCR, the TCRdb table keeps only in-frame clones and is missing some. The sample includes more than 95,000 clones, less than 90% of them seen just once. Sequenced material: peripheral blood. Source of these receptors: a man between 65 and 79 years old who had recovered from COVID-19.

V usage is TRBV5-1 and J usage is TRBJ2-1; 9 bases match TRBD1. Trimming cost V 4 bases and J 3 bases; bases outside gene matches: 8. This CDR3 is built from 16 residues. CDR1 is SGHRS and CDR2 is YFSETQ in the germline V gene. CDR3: CASSITGGGFYNEQFF. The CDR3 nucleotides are TGCGCCAGCAGCATTACAGGGGGCGGGTTCTACAATGAGCAGTTCTTC.

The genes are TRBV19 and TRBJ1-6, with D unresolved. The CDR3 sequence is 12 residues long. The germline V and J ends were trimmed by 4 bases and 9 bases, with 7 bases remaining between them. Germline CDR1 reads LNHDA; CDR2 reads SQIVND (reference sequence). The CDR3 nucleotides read TGTGCCAGTAGTACCTGGGCTTCACCCCTCCACTTT. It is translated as CASSTWASPLHF.

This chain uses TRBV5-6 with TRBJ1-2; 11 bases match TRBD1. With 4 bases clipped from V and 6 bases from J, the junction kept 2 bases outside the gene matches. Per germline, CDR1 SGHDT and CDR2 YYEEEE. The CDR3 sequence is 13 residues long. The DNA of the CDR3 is TGTGCCAGCAGCCTGGACAGGGGGCATGGCTACACCTTC. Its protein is CASSLDRGHGYTF.

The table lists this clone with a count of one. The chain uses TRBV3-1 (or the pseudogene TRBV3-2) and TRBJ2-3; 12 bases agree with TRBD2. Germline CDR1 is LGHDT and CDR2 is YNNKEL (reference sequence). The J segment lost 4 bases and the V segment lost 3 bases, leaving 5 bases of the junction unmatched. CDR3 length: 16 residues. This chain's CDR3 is CASSHQLAGGPDTQYF. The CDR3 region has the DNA TGTGCCAGCAGCCATCAACTAGCGGGGGGCCCAGATACGCAGTATTTT.

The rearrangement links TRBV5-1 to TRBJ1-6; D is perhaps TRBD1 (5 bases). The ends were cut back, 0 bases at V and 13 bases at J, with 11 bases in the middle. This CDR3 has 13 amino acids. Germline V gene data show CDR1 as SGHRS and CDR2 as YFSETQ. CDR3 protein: CASSLDPEGPLHF. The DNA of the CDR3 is TGCGCCAGCAGCTTGGACCCGGAGGGGCCCCTCCACTTT.

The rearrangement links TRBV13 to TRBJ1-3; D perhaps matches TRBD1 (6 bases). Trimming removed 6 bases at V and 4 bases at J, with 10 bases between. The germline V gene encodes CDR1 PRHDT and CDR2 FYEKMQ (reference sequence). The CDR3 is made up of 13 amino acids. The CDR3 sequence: CASRPGAGNTIYF. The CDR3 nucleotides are TGTGCCAGCAGGCCAGGGGCGGGAAACACCATATATTTT.

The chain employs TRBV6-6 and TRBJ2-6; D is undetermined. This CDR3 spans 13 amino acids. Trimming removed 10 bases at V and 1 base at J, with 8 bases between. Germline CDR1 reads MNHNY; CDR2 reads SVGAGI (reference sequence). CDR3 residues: CATLISGANVLTF. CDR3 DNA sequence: TGTGCCACCCTTATTTCTGGGGCCAACGTCCTGACTTTC.